The sequence of this T cell receptor beta chain was determined in a study of cytotoxic CD8 clonotypes in ibrutinib-treated CLL. In the study overall: For this cohort, patients were 10 to 11 relapsed/refractory and some 15 treatment-naive, while some 18 were IGHV unmutated.

Points on this clone: Its cognate antigen is unknown.

Regarding the study as a whole: Clonality increased at ibrutinib response, then returned toward baseline at progression. Once treatment began, public clonotypes, which were uncommon, contracted or stayed stable.

Germline V gene data show CDR1 as SGHAT and CDR2 as FQNNGV. The CDR3 length is 17 residues. V shed 5 bases and J 3 bases; nucleotides not matched to a gene: 12. Deep sequencing aimed at 1 in 200,000 to 1 in 1 million T cells' resolution. Profiling relied on immunoSEQ multiplex PCR, and the TCRdb table lists in-frame clones only, not all of them. This sample carries about 160,000 clones, 84% of them seen once, and the ten largest clones take about 4.5%. The specimen was PBMCs, collected after 24 months of ibrutinib treatment. The sequence was obtained from a human donor with chronic lymphocytic leukemia. The chain recombines TRBV11-2 with TRBJ2-3; 9 positions match TRBD2. CDR3 in amino acids: CASSPTLMLAGTDTQYF. DNA of the CDR3: TGTGCCAGCAGCCCCACATTAATGCTAGCGGGGACAGATACGCAGTATTTT.